This T cell receptor (beta chain) came from a study of shared clonotypes between healthy human individuals. CDR1 is SGDLS and CDR2 is YYNGEE in the germline V gene. The CDR3 covers 16 residues. Trimming cost V 0 bases and J 0 bases, with 9 bases left between them. The run depth of the assay was deep. The data were produced by immunoSEQ multiplex PCR, yet TCRdb's version contains in-frame clones alone and is incomplete. This table holds some 1.5 million clones, around 95% found once. This clone was detected once. This TCR derives from a man under 40 in good health. The genes are TRBV9 and TRBJ2-2; D may be TRBD2 (6 bases). Source material: naive CD4+ T cells sorted from blood. Subset specified: CD45RA+ positively selected. The CDR3 DNA follows: TGTGCCAGCAGCGTAGTCCCGGGGGCGAACACCGGGGAGCTGTTTTTT. It encodes CASSVVPGANTGELFF.